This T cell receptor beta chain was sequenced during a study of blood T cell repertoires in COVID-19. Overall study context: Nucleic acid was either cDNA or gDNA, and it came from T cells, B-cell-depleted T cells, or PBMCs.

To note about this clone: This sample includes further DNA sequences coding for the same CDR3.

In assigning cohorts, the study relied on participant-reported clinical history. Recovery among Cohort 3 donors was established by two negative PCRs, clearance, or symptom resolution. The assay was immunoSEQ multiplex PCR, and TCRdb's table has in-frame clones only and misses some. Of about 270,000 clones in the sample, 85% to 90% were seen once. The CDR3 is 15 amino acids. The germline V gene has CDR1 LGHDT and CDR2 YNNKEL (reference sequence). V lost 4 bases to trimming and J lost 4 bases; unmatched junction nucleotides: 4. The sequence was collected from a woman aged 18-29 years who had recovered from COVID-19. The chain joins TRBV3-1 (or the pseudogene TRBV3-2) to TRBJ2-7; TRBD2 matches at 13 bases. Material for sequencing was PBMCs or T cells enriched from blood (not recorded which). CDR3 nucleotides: TGTGCCAGCAGCCTACTAGCGGGGGGGCCTTACGAGCAGTACTTC. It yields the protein CASSLLAGGPYEQYF.